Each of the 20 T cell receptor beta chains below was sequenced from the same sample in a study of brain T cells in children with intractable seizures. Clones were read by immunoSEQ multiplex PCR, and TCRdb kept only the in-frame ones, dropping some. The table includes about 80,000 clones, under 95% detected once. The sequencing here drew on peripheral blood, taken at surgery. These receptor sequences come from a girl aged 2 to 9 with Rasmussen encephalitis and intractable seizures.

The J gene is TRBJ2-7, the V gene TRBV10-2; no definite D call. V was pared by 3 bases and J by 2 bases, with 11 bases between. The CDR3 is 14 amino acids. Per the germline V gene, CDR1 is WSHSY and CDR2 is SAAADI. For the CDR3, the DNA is TGCGCCAGCAGTGACAGCCCAATTACCTACGAGCAGTACTTC. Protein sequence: CASSDSPITYEQYF.

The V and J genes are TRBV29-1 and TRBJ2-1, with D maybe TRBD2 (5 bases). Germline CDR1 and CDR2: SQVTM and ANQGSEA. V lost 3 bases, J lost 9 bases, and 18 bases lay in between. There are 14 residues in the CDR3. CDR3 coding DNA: TGCAGCGTTGATCTCCTAGCAGGTCATACTGAGCAGTTCTTC. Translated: CSVDLLAGHTEQFF.

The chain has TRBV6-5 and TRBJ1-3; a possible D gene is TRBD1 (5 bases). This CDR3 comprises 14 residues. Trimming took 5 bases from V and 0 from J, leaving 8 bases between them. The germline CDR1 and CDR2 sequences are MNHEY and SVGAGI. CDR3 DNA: TGTGCCAGCAGTCAGGGATTCTCTGGAAACACCATATATTTT. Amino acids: CASSQGFSGNTIYF.

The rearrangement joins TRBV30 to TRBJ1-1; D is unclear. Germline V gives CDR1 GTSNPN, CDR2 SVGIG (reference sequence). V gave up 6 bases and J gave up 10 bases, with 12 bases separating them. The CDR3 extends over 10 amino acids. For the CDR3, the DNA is TGTGCCTGTAATGGACCCGGAGCTTTCTTT. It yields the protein CACNGPGAFF. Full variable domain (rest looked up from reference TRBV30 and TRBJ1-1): SQTIHQWPATLVQPVGSPLSLECTVEGTSNPNLYWYRQAAGRGLQLLFYSVGIGQISSEVPQNLSASRPQDRQFILSSKKLLLSDSGFYLCACNGPGAFFGQGTRLTVV.

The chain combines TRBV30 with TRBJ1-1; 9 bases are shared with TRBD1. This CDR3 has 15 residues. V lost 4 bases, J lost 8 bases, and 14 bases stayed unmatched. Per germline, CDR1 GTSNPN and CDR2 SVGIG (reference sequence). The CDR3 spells CAWTTQNRGLVEAFF. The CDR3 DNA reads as TGTGCCTGGACCACCCAAAACAGGGGGCTAGTAGAAGCTTTCTTT.

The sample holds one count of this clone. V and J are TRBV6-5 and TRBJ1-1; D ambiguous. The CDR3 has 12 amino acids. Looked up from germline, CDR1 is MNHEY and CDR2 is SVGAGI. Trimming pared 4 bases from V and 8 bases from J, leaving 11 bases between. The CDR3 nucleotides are TGTGCCAGCAGTTTCTCCTCTTCCGAAGCTTTCTTT. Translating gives CASSFSSSEAFF.

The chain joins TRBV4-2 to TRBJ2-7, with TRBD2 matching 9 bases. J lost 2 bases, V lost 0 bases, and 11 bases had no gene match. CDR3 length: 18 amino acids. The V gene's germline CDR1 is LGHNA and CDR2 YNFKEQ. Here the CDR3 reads CASSQDQFAGGTTYEQYF. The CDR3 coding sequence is TGTGCCAGCAGCCAAGATCAGTTCGCGGGAGGGACTACCTACGAGCAGTACTTC.

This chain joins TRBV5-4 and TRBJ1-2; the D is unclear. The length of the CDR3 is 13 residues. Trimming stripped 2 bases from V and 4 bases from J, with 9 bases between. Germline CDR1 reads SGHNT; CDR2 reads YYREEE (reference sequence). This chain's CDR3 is CASSFTRIYGYTF. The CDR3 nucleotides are TGTGCCAGCAGCTTTACCCGGATCTATGGCTACACCTTC.

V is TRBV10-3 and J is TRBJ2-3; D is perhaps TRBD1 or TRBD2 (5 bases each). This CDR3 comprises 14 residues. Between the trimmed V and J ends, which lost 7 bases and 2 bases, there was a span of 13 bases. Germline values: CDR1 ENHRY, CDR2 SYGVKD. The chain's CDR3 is CAINPGPSTDTQYF. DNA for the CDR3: TGTGCCATCAACCCGGGACCTTCCACAGATACGCAGTATTTT.

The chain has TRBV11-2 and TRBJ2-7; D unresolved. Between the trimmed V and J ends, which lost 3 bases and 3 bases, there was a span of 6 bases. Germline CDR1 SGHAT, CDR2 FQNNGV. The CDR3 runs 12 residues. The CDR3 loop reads CASSLHIYEQYF. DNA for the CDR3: TGTGCCAGCAGCTTGCATATCTACGAGCAGTACTTC.

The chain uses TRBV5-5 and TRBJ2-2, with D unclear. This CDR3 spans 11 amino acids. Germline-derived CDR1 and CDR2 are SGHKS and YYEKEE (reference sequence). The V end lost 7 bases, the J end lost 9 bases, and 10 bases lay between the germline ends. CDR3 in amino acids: CASRFMRELFF. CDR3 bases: TGTGCCAGCCGATTCATGCGGGAGCTGTTTTTT.

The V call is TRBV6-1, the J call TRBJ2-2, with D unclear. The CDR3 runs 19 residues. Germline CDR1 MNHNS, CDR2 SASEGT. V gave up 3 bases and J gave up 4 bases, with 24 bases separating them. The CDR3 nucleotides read TGTGCCAGCAGTGAGACTTTTCGCCCGAGAGCCCATCGCACCGGGGAGCTGTTTTTT. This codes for CASSETFRPRAHRTGELFF.

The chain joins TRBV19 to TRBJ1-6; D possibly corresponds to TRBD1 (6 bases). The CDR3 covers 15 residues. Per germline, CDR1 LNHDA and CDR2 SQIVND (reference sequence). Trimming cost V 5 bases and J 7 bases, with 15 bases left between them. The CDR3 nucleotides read TGTGCCAGTAGTCCTGGAGGGGGAGAGAATTCACCCCTCCACTTT. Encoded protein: CASSPGGGENSPLHF.

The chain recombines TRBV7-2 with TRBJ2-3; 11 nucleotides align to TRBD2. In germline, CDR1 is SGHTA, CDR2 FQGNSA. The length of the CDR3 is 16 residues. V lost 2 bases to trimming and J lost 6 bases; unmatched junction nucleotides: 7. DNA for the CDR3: TGTGCCAGCAGCTTAACGGGACTAGCGGAAATTGATACGCAGTATTTT. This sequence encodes CASSLTGLAEIDTQYF.

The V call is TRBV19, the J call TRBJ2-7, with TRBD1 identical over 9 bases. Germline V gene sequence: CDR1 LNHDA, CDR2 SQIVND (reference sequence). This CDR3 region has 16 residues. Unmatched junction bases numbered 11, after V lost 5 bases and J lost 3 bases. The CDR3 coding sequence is TGTGCCAGTAGTTCCGGGACAGGGATTAACCGCTACGAGCAGTACTTC. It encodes CASSSGTGINRYEQYF.

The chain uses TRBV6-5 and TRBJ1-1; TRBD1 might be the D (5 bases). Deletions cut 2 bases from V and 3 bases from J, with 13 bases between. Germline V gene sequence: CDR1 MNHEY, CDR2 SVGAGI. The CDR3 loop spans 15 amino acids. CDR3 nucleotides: TGTGCCAGCAGTTACCGTAAAAGGGGACACACTGAAGCTTTCTTT. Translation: CASSYRKRGHTEAFF.

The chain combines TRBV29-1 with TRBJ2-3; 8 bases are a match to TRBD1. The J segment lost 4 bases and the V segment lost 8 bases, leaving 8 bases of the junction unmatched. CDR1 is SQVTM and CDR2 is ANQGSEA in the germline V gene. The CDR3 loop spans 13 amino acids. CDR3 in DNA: TGCAGCACTAGGACAGGGATATCAGATACGCAGTATTTT. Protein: CSTRTGISDTQYF.

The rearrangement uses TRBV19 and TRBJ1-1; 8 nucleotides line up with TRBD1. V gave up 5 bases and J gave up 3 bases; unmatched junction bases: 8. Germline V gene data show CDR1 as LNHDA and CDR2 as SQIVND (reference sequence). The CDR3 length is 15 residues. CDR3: CASSGQGGSDTEAFF. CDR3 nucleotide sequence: TGTGCCAGTAGTGGACAGGGCGGGTCGGACACTGAAGCTTTCTTT.

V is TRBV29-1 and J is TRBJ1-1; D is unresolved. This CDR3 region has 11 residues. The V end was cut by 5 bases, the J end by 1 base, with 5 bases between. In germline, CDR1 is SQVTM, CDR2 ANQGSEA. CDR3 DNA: TGCAGCGTTATGGAGAACACTGAAGCTTTCTTT. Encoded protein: CSVMENTEAFF.

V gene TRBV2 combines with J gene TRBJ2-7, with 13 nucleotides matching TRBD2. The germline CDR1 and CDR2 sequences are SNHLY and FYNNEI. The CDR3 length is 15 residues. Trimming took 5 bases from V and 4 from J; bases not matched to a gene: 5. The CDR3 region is CASSWTSGGVYEQYF. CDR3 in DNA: TGTGCCAGCAGTTGGACTAGCGGGGGTGTGTACGAGCAGTACTTC.